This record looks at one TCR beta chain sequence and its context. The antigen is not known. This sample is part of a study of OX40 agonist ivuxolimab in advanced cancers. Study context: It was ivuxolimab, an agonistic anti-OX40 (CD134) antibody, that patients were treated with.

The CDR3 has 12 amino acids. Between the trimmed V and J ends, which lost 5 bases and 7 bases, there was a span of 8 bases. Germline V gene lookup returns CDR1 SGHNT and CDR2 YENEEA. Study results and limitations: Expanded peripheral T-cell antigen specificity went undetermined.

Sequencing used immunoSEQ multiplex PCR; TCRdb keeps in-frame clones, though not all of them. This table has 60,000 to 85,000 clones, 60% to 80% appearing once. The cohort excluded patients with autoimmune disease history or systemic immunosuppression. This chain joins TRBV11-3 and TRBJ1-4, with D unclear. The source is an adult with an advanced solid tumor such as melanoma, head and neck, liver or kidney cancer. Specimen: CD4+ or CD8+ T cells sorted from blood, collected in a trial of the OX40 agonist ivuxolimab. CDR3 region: CASSQRPEKLFF. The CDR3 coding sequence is TGTGCCAGCAGCCAGCGGCCTGAAAAACTGTTTTTT. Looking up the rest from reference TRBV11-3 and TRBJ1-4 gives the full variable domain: EAGVVQSPRYKIIEKKQPVAFWCNPISGHNTLYWYLQNLGQGPELLIRYENEEAVDDSQLPKDRFSAERLKGVDSTLKIQPAELGDSAVYLCASSQRPEKLFFGSGTQLSVL.